This T cell receptor (beta chain) is from a study of CD8+CD57+ T cells in acquired aplastic anemia. As for the study in general: The sorted CD4+ and CD8+ cells yielded an average around 3.2 ug of DNA. Overall study results and limits: A set of more than 25 CD8+ CDR3 sequences was shared between patients and controls, and these sequences appeared highly expressed in patients.

With 6 bases removed from V and 2 bases from J, the gap between germline ends came to 20 bases. This CDR3 is built from 17 residues. Germline V gene lookup returns CDR1 MGHDK and CDR2 SYGVNS. A remark on this clonotype: What it binds is unknown.

For CDR3 and TCR beta VDJ profiling, genomic DNA was the template used. TCRdb processed the reads anew with MiXCR; each CDR3 protein has one entry. This table holds around 180,000 distinct CDR3 sequences, 60% to 70% found once. The chain carries TRBV25-1 and TRBJ2-1; D possibly corresponds to TRBD2 (6 bases). Input material: sorted CD4+, CD8+, or CD8+CD57+ T cells (not recorded which) from PBMCs. This sequence originates from a human donor in good health. In DNA, the CDR3 is TGTGCCAGCAGCGAGGGTTTGACTAGTTGGGCCTACAATGAGCAGTTCTTC. This codes for CASSEGLTSWAYNEQFF.